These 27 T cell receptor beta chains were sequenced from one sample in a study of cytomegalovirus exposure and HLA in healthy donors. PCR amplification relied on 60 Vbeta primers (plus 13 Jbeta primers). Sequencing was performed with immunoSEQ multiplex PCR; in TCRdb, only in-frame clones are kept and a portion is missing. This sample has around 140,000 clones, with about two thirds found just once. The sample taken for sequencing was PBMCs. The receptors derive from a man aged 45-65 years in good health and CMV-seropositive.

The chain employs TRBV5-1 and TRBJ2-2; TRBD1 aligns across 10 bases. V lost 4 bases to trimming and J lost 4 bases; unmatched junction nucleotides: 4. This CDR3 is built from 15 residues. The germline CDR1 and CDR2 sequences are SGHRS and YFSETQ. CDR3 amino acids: CASSPGQGFTGELFF. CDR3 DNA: TGCGCCAGCAGCCCGGGACAGGGGTTCACCGGGGAGCTGTTTTTT.

The CDR3 bases are TGTGCCAGCAGCGGCGGCCAAGAGACCCAGTACTTC. This gives the protein CASSGGQETQYF. The rearrangement joins TRBV5-4 to TRBJ2-5; no reliable D call. The CDR3 has 12 amino acids. The V gene lost 4 bases and the J gene lost 1 base, with 5 bases spanning the gap. Germline CDR1 is SGHNT and CDR2 is YYREEE (reference sequence).

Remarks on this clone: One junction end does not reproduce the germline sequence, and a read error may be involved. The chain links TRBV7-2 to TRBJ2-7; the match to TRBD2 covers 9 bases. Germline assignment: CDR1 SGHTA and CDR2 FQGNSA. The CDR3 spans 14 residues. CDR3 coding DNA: TGTGCCAGCAGCGTTGGACTAGCGAGTGGCGAGCGGTACTTC. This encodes CASSVGLASGERYF.

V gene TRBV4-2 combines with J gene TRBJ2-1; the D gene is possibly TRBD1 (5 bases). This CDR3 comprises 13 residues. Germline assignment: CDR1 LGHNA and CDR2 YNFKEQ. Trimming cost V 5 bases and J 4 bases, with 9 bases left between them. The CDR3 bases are TGTGCCAGCAGCGGGGCTTCTTACAATGAGCAGTTCTTC. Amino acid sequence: CASSGASYNEQFF.

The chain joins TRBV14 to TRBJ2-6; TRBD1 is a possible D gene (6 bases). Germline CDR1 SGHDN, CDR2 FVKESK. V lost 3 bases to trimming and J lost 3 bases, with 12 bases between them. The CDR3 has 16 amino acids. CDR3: CASSHRRQVGANVLTF. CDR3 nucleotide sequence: TGTGCCAGCAGCCACCGGAGACAGGTTGGGGCCAACGTCCTGACTTTC.

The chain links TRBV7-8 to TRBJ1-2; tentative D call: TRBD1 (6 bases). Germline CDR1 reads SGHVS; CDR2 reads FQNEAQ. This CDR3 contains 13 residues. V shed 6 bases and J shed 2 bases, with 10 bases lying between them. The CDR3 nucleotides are TGTGCCAGCAGTCCTGACAGGAACTATGGCTACACCTTC. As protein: CASSPDRNYGYTF.

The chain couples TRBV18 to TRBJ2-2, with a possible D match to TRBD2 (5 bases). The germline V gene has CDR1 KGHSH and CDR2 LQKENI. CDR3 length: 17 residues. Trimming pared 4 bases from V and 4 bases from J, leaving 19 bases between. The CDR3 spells CASSHVREGPVTGELFF. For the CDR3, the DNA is TGTGCCAGCTCACATGTCCGGGAAGGGCCGGTCACCGGGGAGCTGTTTTTT.

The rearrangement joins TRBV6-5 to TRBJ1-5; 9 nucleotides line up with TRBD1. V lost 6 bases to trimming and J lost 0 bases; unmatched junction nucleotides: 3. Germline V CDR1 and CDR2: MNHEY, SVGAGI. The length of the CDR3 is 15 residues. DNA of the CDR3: TGTGCCAGCAGGACAGGGGGAGGTAGCAATCAGCCCCAGCATTTT. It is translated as CASRTGGGSNQPQHF.

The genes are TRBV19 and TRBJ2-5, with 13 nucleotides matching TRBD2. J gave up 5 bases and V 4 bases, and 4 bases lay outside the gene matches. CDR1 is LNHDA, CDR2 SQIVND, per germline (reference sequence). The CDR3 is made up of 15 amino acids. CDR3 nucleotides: TGTGCCAGTAGTAGACTAGCGGGAGGCGGCGAGACCCAGTACTTC. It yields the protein CASSRLAGGGETQYF.

As DNA, the CDR3 is TGTGCCAGCAGCCGGACAGGGGAGGCCTATGGCTACACCTTC. Its protein product is CASSRTGEAYGYTF. The chain recombines TRBV2 with TRBJ1-2, with 9 nucleotides matching TRBD1. V lost 6 bases to trimming and J lost 4 bases; unmatched junction nucleotides: 6. CDR1 is SNHLY and CDR2 is FYNNEI in the germline V gene. The CDR3 contains 14 residues. The full variable domain, its missing parts supplied by reference TRBV2 and TRBJ1-2, is EPEVTQTPSHQVTQMGQEVILRCVPISNHLYFYWYRQILGQKVEFLVSFYNNEISEKSEIFDDQFSVERPDGSNFTLKIRSTKLEDSAMYFCASSRTGEAYGYTFGSGTRLTVV.

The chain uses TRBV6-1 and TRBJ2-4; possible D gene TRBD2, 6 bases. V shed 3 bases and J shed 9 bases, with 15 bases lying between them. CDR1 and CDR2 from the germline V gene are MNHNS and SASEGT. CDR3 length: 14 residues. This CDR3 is CASSETRGLAIQYF. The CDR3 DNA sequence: TGTGCCAGCAGTGAGACGAGGGGACTCGCCATTCAGTACTTC.

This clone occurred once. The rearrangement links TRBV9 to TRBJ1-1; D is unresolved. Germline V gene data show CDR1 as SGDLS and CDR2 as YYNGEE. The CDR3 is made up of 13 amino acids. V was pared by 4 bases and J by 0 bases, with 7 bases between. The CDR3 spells CASSLQMNTEAFF. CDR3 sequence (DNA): TGTGCCAGCAGCTTACAGATGAACACTGAAGCTTTCTTT.

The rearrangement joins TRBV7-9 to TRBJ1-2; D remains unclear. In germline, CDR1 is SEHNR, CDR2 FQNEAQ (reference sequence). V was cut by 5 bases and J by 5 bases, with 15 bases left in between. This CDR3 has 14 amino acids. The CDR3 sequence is CASSLYAEGYGYTF. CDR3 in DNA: TGTGCCAGCAGCCTATACGCTGAGGGATATGGCTACACCTTC.

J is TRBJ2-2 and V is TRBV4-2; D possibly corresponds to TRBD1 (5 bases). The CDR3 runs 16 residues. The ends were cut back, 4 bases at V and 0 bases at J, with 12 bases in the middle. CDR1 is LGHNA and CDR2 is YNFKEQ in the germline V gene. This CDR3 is CASSPIGVSNTGELFF. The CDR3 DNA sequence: TGTGCCAGCAGCCCCATAGGGGTGTCGAACACCGGGGAGCTGTTTTTT.

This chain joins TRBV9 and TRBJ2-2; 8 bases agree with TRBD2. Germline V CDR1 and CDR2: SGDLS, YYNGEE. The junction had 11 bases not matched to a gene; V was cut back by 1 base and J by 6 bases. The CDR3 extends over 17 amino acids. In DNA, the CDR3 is TGTGCCAGCAGCGTAAATCTAGGACTAGCAAACGCCGGGGAGCTGTTTTTT. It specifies CASSVNLGLANAGELFF. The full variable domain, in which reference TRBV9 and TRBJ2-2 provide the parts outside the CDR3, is DSGVTQTPKHLITATGQRVTLRCSPRSGDLSVYWYQQSLDQGLQFLIQYYNGEERAKGNILERFSAQQFPDLHSELNLSSLELGDSALYFCASSVNLGLANAGELFFGEGSRLTVL.

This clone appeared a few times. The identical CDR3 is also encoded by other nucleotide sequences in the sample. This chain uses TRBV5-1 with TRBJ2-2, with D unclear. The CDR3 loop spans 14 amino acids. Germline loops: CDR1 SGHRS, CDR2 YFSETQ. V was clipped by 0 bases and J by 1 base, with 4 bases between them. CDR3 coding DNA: TGCGCCAGCAGCTTGGCGGGGAACACCGGGGAGCTGTTTTTT. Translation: CASSLAGNTGELFF.

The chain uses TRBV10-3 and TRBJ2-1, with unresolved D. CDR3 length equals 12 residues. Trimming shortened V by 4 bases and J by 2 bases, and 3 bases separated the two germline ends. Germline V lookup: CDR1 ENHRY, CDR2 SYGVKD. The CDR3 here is CAISGAYNEQFF. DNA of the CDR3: TGTGCCATCAGTGGAGCCTACAATGAGCAGTTCTTC.

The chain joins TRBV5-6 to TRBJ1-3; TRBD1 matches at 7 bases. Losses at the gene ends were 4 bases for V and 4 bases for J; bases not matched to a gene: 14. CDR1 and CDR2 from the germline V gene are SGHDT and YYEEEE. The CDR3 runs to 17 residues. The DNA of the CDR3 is TGTGCCAGCAGCAACCCGACAGGGACGTCGACCGGAAACACCATATATTTT. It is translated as CASSNPTGTSTGNTIYF.

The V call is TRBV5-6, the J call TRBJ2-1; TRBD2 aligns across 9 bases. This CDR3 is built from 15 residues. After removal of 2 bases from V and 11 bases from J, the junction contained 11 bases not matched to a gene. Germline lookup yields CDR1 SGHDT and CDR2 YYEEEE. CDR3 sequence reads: CASSFLSGGGAQQFF. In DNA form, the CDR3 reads TGTGCCAGCAGCTTCCTGTCTGGCGGGGGGGCTCAGCAGTTCTTC.

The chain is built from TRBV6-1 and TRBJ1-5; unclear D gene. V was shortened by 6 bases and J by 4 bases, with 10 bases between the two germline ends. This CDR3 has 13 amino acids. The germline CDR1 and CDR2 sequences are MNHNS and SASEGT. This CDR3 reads CASSPRENQPQHF. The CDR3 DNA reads TGTGCCAGCAGCCCCCGGGAGAATCAGCCCCAGCATTTT.

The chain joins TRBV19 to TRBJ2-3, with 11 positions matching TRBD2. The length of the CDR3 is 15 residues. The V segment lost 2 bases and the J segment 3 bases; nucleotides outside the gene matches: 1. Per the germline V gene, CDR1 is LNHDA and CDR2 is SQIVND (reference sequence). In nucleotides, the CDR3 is TGTGCCAGTAGTATACTAGCGGGAGGTACAGATACGCAGTATTTT. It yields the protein CASSILAGGTDTQYF.

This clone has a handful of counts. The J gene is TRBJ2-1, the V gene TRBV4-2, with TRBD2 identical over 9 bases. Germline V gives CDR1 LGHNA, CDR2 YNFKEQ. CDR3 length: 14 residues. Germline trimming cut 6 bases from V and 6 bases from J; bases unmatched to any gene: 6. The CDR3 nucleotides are TGTGCCAGCAGTCCATTAGCGGGAGCCAATGAGCAGTTCTTC. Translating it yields CASSPLAGANEQFF.

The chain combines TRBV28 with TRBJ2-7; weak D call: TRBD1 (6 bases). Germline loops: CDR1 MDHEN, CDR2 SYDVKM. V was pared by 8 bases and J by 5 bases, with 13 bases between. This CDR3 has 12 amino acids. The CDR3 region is CASSGDRDEQYF. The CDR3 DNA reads TGTGCCAGCTCAGGGGATCGAGACGAGCAGTACTTC.

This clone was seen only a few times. The CDR3 sequence is CASSSVMYSGQGPEKLFF. The CDR3 bases are TGTGCCAGCAGTTCCGTAATGTACTCGGGACAGGGCCCTGAAAAACTGTTTTTT. The V gene is TRBV27, the J gene TRBJ1-4, with TRBD1 matching over 9 bases. CDR1 is MNHEY and CDR2 is SMNVEV in the germline V gene (reference sequence). The CDR3 is made up of 18 amino acids. Trimming cost V 4 bases and J 7 bases; bases outside gene matches: 16.

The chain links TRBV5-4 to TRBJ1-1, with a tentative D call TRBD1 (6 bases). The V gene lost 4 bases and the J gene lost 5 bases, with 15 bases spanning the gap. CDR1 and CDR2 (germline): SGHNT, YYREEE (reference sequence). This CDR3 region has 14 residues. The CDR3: CASSDQGSRTEAFF. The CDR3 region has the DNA TGTGCCAGCAGCGATCAGGGGAGTAGGACTGAAGCTTTCTTT.

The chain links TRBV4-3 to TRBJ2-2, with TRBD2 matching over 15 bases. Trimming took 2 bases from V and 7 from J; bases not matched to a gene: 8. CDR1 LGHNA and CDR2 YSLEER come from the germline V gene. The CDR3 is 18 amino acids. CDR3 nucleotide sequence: TGCGCCAGCAGCCAATTACCGGGACTAGCGGGAGGAAACGGGGAGCTGTTTTTT. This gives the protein CASSQLPGLAGGNGELFF.

CDR3 bases: TGTGCCAGCAAATTACTCGTAGGCTACACCTTC. Translation: CASKLLVGYTF. The V gene is TRBV6-1, the J gene TRBJ1-2; no clear D gene. The V and J ends lost 7 bases and 8 bases respectively, with 11 bases between them. Germline V CDR1 and CDR2: MNHNS, SASEGT. This CDR3 has 11 residues.